These 18 T cell receptor beta chains came from one sample sequenced in a study of PD-L1 blockade in urothelial cancer. The time point is: pretreatment peripheral blood. The method was immunoSEQ multiplex PCR; TCRdb's version includes in-frame clones alone and lacks a portion of them. Counted here are about 74,000 clones, roughly 90% occurring once; the ten biggest clones make up 4.5% to 5%. The specimen comprised PBMCs, sampled around atezolizumab (anti-PD-L1) treatment. The receptors derive from a man in his 70s with urothelial cancer.

This chain connects TRBV5-4 to TRBJ2-1, with D possibly TRBD2 on 6 matching bases. Looked up from germline, CDR1 is SGHNT and CDR2 is YYREEE (reference sequence). The CDR3 has 17 residues. Trimming removed 1 base at V and 5 bases at J, with 19 bases between. CDR3 sequence (DNA): TGTGCCAGCAGCTTGCCCTCCGGGCAGGGACTCAACAATGAGCAGTTCTTC. Translation: CASSLPSGQGLNNEQFF.

This chain links TRBV11-2 with TRBJ2-3, with 7 bases that match TRBD2. The V segment lost 5 bases and the J segment 5 bases; nucleotides outside the gene matches: 7. CDR1 and CDR2 (germline): SGHAT, FQNNGV. The CDR3 consists of 14 residues. Here the CDR3 DNA reads TGTGCCAGCAGCCCCGGACTAGAGGTAGATACGCAGTATTTT. The encoded protein is CASSPGLEVDTQYF. Full variable domain (rest looked up from reference TRBV11-2 and TRBJ2-3): EAGVAQSPRYKIIEKRQSVAFWCNPISGHATLYWYQQILGQGPKLLIQFQNNGVVDDSQLPKDRFSAERLKGVDSTLKIQPAKLEDSAVYLCASSPGLEVDTQYFGPGTRLTVL.

The CDR3 sequence: CASSLGSGASGNTIYF. CDR3 in DNA: TGTGCCAGCAGCTTGGGTTCAGGGGCCTCTGGAAACACCATATATTTT. The chain links TRBV7-9 to TRBJ1-3, with a possible D match to TRBD1 (6 bases). The CDR3 has 16 amino acids. Trimming removed 3 bases from V and 0 bases from J, with 12 bases in between. The germline CDR1 and CDR2 sequences are SEHNR and FQNEAQ (reference sequence).

The J gene is TRBJ1-2, the V gene TRBV7-9; the D gene is possibly TRBD1 (6 bases). Between the trimmed V and J ends, which lost 5 bases and 4 bases, there was a span of 11 bases. CDR3 length: 13 residues. CDR1 is SEHNR, CDR2 FQNEAQ, per germline (reference sequence). The CDR3 DNA follows: TGTGCCAGCAGCATCGGACAGAGCTATGGCTACACCTTC. This translates into CASSIGQSYGYTF.

V is TRBV6-5 and J is TRBJ2-2, with D maybe TRBD1 (5 bases). CDR3 length: 15 amino acids. V was shortened by 7 bases and J by 6 bases, with 18 bases between the two germline ends. Germline-derived CDR1 and CDR2 are MNHEY and SVGAGI. CDR3 sequence reads: CASTLEQGVAGELFF. The DNA of the CDR3 is TGTGCCAGCACCCTAGAGCAGGGTGTCGCCGGGGAGCTGTTTTTT.

This chain uses TRBV15 with TRBJ2-5; 12 nucleotides match TRBD1. This CDR3 has 21 amino acids. CDR1 and CDR2 from the germline V gene are LNHNV and YYDKDF (reference sequence). With 0 bases clipped from V and 5 bases from J, the junction kept 19 bases outside the gene matches. This CDR3 is CATSRDGSSWGGTGGEETQYF. CDR3 DNA: TGTGCCACCAGCAGAGATGGGAGTTCATGGGGGGGGACAGGGGGCGAGGAGACCCAGTACTTC. Using reference TRBV15 and TRBJ2-5 for the parts outside the CDR3, the full variable domain is DAMVIQNPRYQVTQFGKPVTLSCSQTLNHNVMYWYQQKSSQAPKLLFHYYDKDFNNEADTPDNFQSRRPNTSFCFLDIRSPGLGDTAMYLCATSRDGSSWGGTGGEETQYFGPGTRLLVL.

The gene calls are TRBV7-9 and TRBJ1-1; no definite D call. The CDR3 contains 14 residues. Trimming pared 2 bases from V and 0 bases from J, leaving 7 bases between. In germline, CDR1 is SEHNR, CDR2 FQNEAQ (reference sequence). CDR3 region: CASSLSGLNTEAFF. In DNA, the CDR3 is TGTGCCAGCAGCTTATCCGGGTTGAACACTGAAGCTTTCTTT. Combining the CDR3 with reference TRBV7-9 and TRBJ1-1 gives the whole variable domain DTGVSQNPRHKITKRGQNVTFRCDPISEHNRLYWYRQTLGQGPEFLTYFQNEAQLEKSRLLSDRFSAERPKGSFSTLEIQRTEQGDSAMYLCASSLSGLNTEAFFGQGTRLTVV.

This sequence joins TRBV6-1 and TRBJ2-4; D possibly corresponds to TRBD2 (6 bases). This CDR3 contains 14 residues. Germline-derived CDR1 and CDR2 are MNHNS and SASEGT. Trimming removed 5 bases from V and 8 bases from J, with 16 bases in between. CDR3 amino acids: CASSTPVGGDIQYF. The CDR3 DNA reads as TGTGCCAGCAGTACCCCCGTGGGCGGGGACATTCAGTACTTC.

The chain recombines TRBV6-5 with TRBJ2-2, with TRBD1 as a possible D gene (6 bases). V was clipped by 6 bases and J by 4 bases, with 12 bases between them. There are 14 residues in the CDR3. The germline V gene has CDR1 MNHEY and CDR2 SVGAGI. CDR3 bases: TGTGCCAGCAGGAGGGGGAGTCGCACCGGGGAGCTGTTTTTT. Translated, it gives CASRRGSRTGELFF.

J is TRBJ1-1 and V is TRBV18; D remains ambiguous. Germline V gene data show CDR1 as KGHSH and CDR2 as LQKENI. V lost 0 bases and J 1 base, leaving 6 bases between the germline ends. The CDR3 consists of 14 residues. The DNA for the CDR3 is TGTGCCAGCTCACCACCGGGGAGGAACACTGAAGCTTTCTTT. It encodes CASSPPGRNTEAFF. Full variable domain (rest looked up from reference TRBV18 and TRBJ1-1): NAGVMQNPRHLVRRRGQEARLRCSPMKGHSHVYWYRQLPEEGLKFMVYLQKENIIDESGMPKERFSAEFPKEGPSILRIQQVVRGDSAAYFCASSPPGRNTEAFFGQGTRLTVV.

V usage is TRBV19 and J usage is TRBJ1-5; D is possibly TRBD1 (5 bases). The V gene lost 7 bases and the J gene lost 3 bases, with 19 bases spanning the gap. Per the germline V gene, CDR1 is LNHDA and CDR2 is SQIVND (reference sequence). The CDR3 length is 16 residues. The CDR3: CASNLGGGRINQPQHF. For the CDR3, the DNA is TGTGCCAGTAACCTGGGCGGGGGGAGAATCAATCAGCCCCAGCATTTT.

This clone has just one count. This rearrangement joins TRBV5-6 to TRBJ2-1, with a tentative D call TRBD2 (5 bases). The CDR3 contains 14 residues. V shed 5 bases and J shed 5 bases, with 14 bases lying between them. Per the germline V gene, CDR1 is SGHDT and CDR2 is YYEEEE. The CDR3, as DNA: TGTGCCAGCAGGGACTCCCCGCGCGACAATGAGCAGTTCTTC. Its translation: CASRDSPRDNEQFF.

The gene calls are TRBV23-1 and TRBJ1-3; D is uncertain. TRBV23-1 is labeled an ORF, and its function is uncertain. This CDR3 contains 16 residues. Trimming shortened V by 1 base and J by 4 bases, and 14 bases separated the two germline ends. The CDR3 DNA reads as TGCGCCAGCAGTCAATACGCAGGTACGCTCGGAAACACCATATATTTT. This gives the protein CASSQYAGTLGNTIYF.

This clone was seen just once. This chain joins TRBV7-2 and TRBJ2-3, with TRBD2 identical over 9 bases. With 5 bases clipped from V and 2 bases from J, the junction kept 11 bases outside the gene matches. The CDR3 is made up of 17 amino acids. The germline V gene encodes CDR1 SGHTA and CDR2 FQGNSA. CDR3 sequence reads: CASSAAPLAGHTDTQYF. The CDR3 nucleotides are TGTGCCAGCAGCGCCGCGCCTCTAGCGGGACACACAGATACGCAGTATTTT.

This chain uses TRBV7-3 with TRBJ2-3; 8 nucleotides align to TRBD2. Germline V lookup: CDR1 SGHTA, CDR2 FQGTGA. The CDR3 extends over 14 amino acids. After removal of 5 bases from V and 6 bases from J, the junction contained 7 bases not matched to a gene. CDR3: CASSPSPGGDTQYF. The DNA of the CDR3 is TGTGCCAGCAGCCCCAGTCCGGGAGGGGATACGCAGTATTTT.

The chain carries TRBV14 and TRBJ1-3; 8 bases fit TRBD1. The CDR3 is made up of 17 amino acids. Germline V gives CDR1 SGHDN, CDR2 FVKESK. V was clipped by 2 bases and J by 12 bases; unmatched bases: 18. CDR3 amino acids: CASSQPRGQGSGEGIYF. The CDR3 DNA follows: TGTGCCAGCAGCCAACCACGAGGACAGGGCTCTGGTGAGGGCATATATTTT.

The chain combines TRBV28 with TRBJ2-7; D might be TRBD2 (6 bases). V was clipped by 6 bases and J by 3 bases, with 12 bases between them. The CDR3 has 13 amino acids. Germline CDR1 reads MDHEN; CDR2 reads SYDVKM. The chain's CDR3 is CASSRLGIYEQYF. In DNA, the CDR3 is TGTGCCAGCAGCCGACTAGGGATCTACGAGCAGTACTTC.

This chain links TRBV28 with TRBJ2-1; 11 positions agree with TRBD2. The CDR3 length is 12 residues. J was trimmed by 7 bases and V by 8 bases; bases with no gene match: 1. Germline CDR1 MDHEN, CDR2 SYDVKM. The CDR3 DNA is TGTGCCAGCCGGACTAGCGGGAATGAGCAGTTCTTC. It is translated as CASRTSGNEQFF.